A selection of T cell receptor beta chains follows, all from one sample in a study of T cell repertoires in cytomegalovirus infection. TCRdb recomputed calls from the reads with MiXCR, one row per CDR3 protein. The sample contains around 310,000 distinct CDR3 sequences, 25% to 30% of which appear only once. Antigens for these TCRs are unknown. This sample comprised cultured PBMCs, obtained from culture after CMV antigen stimulation. The origin of the receptors is a human donor in good health (CMV status not recorded). Some clones in this sample may be carry-over from other donors' samples. CDR3s include the opening cysteine and the closing phenylalanine or tryptophan. Each record gives: clone size, D gene, V gene, J gene, CDR3 protein, CDR3 DNA. The D gene is left open where the match is weak. Part of the rows lack a size; the others show once, few, many or a class for expanded clones.

abundance: few; d_gene: TRBD1; v_gene: TRBV5-1; j_gene: TRBJ2-3; CDR3aa: CASSTGTGFTDTQYF; CDR3nt: TGCGCCAGCAGCACCGGGACAGGGTTTACAGATACGCAGTATTTT
abundance: -; d_gene: TRBD1; v_gene: TRBV28; j_gene: TRBJ2-6; CDR3aa: CASSSPQGAGANVLTF; CDR3nt: TGTGCCAGCAGTTCCCCACAGGGGGCTGGGGCCAACGTCCTGACTTTC
abundance: -; d_gene: -; v_gene: TRBV20-1; j_gene: TRBJ1-4; CDR3aa: CSARQSATNEKLFF; CDR3nt: TGCAGTGCAAGACAGTCAGCAACTAATGAAAAACTGTTTTTT
abundance: many; d_gene: -; v_gene: TRBV7-2; j_gene: TRBJ2-7; CDR3aa: CASSLGLVSLSYEQYF; CDR3nt: TGTGCCAGCAGCTTAGGACTAGTATCCCTCTCCTACGAGCAGTACTTC
abundance: -; d_gene: -; v_gene: TRBV6-1; j_gene: TRBJ1-4; CDR3aa: CASAGGIDEKLFF; CDR3nt: TGTGCCAGCGCGGGGGGCATCGATGAAAAACTGTTTTTT
abundance: -; d_gene: -; v_gene: TRBV5-1; j_gene: TRBJ2-1; CDR3aa: CASSSYSGGPYNEQFF; CDR3nt: TGCGCCAGCAGCTCGTATTCCGGGGGTCCCTACAATGAGCAGTTCTTC
abundance: -; d_gene: -; v_gene: TRBV6-1; j_gene: TRBJ1-1; CDR3aa: CASSEAGRGFGDAFF; CDR3nt: TGTGCCAGCAGTGAAGCCGGTCGGGGGTTTGGGGATGCTTTCTTT
abundance: -; d_gene: TRBD2; v_gene: TRBV29-1; j_gene: TRBJ2-3; CDR3aa: CSVKAGSSTDTQYF; CDR3nt: TGCAGCGTTAAAGCGGGGAGTAGCACAGATACGCAGTATTTT
abundance: -; d_gene: -; v_gene: TRBV7-6; j_gene: TRBJ2-1; CDR3aa: CASSPHPRDNRGNEQFF; CDR3nt: TGTGCCAGCAGCCCCCACCCTCGGGACAACCGCGGCAATGAGCAGTTCTTC
abundance: -; d_gene: TRBD1; v_gene: TRBV11-2; j_gene: TRBJ2-3; CDR3aa: CASSFSRGSTDTQYF; CDR3nt: TGTGCCAGCAGCTTCTCCAGGGGGAGCACAGATACGCAGTATTTT
abundance: -; d_gene: -; v_gene: TRBV11-1; j_gene: TRBJ2-3; CDR3aa: CASSLGDGASTDTQYF; CDR3nt: TGTGCCAGCAGCTTAGGGGACGGAGCTAGCACAGATACGCAGTATTTT
abundance: many; d_gene: TRBD1; v_gene: TRBV7-6; j_gene: TRBJ1-3; CDR3aa: CASGGQAMGGNTIYF; CDR3nt: TGTGCCAGCGGAGGACAGGCAATGGGCGGAAACACCATATATTTT
abundance: many; d_gene: -; v_gene: TRBV12-3/TRBV12-4; j_gene: TRBJ1-2; CDR3aa: CASSDGTQYGYTF; CDR3nt: TGTGCCAGCAGCGACGGGACTCAATATGGCTACACCTTC
abundance: -; d_gene: -; v_gene: TRBV3-1; j_gene: TRBJ1-1; CDR3aa: CASSQSSEAFF; CDR3nt: TGTGCCAGCAGCCAAAGCTCTGAAGCTTTCTTT
abundance: -; d_gene: -; v_gene: TRBV28; j_gene: TRBJ1-2; CDR3aa: CASKSTVTYGYTF; CDR3nt: TGTGCCAGCAAATCGACAGTTACTTATGGCTACACCTTC
abundance: few; d_gene: TRBD1; v_gene: TRBV7-6; j_gene: TRBJ2-2; CDR3aa: CASSLVQGANTGELFF; CDR3nt: TGTGCCAGCAGCTTAGTGCAGGGGGCGAACACCGGGGAGCTGTTTTTT
abundance: few; d_gene: -; v_gene: TRBV10-3; j_gene: TRBJ1-1; CDR3aa: CAIRSTGLGTRSEAFF; CDR3nt: TGTGCCATCAGATCGACAGGTTTGGGCACTCGGAGTGAAGCTTTCTTT
abundance: few; d_gene: -; v_gene: TRBV12-3/TRBV12-4; j_gene: TRBJ1-2; CDR3aa: CASSLRGLTGSYTF; CDR3nt: TGTGCCAGCAGTTTAAGGGGTCTCACGGGGAGCTACACCTTC
abundance: -; d_gene: -; v_gene: TRBV5-4; j_gene: TRBJ2-2; CDR3aa: CASSQRQGNTGELFF; CDR3nt: TGTGCCAGCAGCCAAAGGCAGGGCAACACCGGGGAGCTGTTTTTT
abundance: -; d_gene: -; v_gene: TRBV7-8; j_gene: TRBJ1-5; CDR3aa: CASSPIWVDSNQPQHF; CDR3nt: TGTGCCAGCAGCCCTATTTGGGTAGATAGCAATCAGCCCCAGCATTTT
abundance: -; d_gene: TRBD2; v_gene: TRBV7-8; j_gene: TRBJ2-1; CDR3aa: CASSSNLAGGEQFF; CDR3nt: TGTGCCAGCAGCTCCAATCTAGCGGGGGGTGAGCAGTTCTTC
abundance: many; d_gene: -; v_gene: TRBV11-1; j_gene: TRBJ1-3; CDR3aa: CASSSRRTGNTIYF; CDR3nt: TGTGCCAGCAGCTCCCGACGGACGGGAAACACCATATATTTT
abundance: many; d_gene: -; v_gene: TRBV10-1; j_gene: TRBJ1-1; CDR3aa: CASSGRVDSEAFF; CDR3nt: TGCGCCAGCAGTGGTAGGGTTGATAGTGAAGCTTTCTTT
abundance: few; d_gene: -; v_gene: TRBV27; j_gene: TRBJ1-5; CDR3aa: CASSSPGQPQHF; CDR3nt: TGTGCCAGCAGTTCCCCGGGTCAGCCCCAGCATTTT
abundance: -; d_gene: TRBD1; v_gene: TRBV5-1; j_gene: TRBJ2-6; CDR3aa: CASSLRTGNSGANVLTF; CDR3nt: TGCGCCAGCAGCCTTAGGACAGGAAACTCTGGGGCCAACGTCCTGACTTTC
abundance: -; d_gene: -; v_gene: TRBV20-1; j_gene: TRBJ2-7; CDR3aa: CSAVFDRVYEQYF; CDR3nt: TGCAGTGCTGTATTCGACAGAGTCTACGAGCAGTACTTC
abundance: -; d_gene: -; v_gene: TRBV20-1; j_gene: TRBJ2-3; CDR3aa: CSAIPGTDTQYF; CDR3nt: TGCAGTGCTATTCCGGGCACAGATACGCAGTATTTT
abundance: -; d_gene: -; v_gene: TRBV28; j_gene: TRBJ2-3; CDR3aa: CASSLQGLENYF; CDR3nt: TGTGCCAGCAGTTTGCAGGGACTCGAAAATTATTTT
abundance: few; d_gene: -; v_gene: TRBV6-5; j_gene: TRBJ2-1; CDR3aa: CASSYGEGQKQFF; CDR3nt: TGTGCCAGCAGTTACGGGGAGGGACAGAAGCAGTTCTTC
abundance: -; d_gene: TRBD1; v_gene: TRBV3-1; j_gene: TRBJ2-2; CDR3aa: CASSPTTGSVAGELFF; CDR3nt: TGTGCCAGCAGCCCAACGACAGGGAGCGTTGCCGGGGAGCTGTTTTTT
abundance: -; d_gene: TRBD1; v_gene: TRBV7-9; j_gene: TRBJ1-3; CDR3aa: CASSLFTGGSSGNTIYF; CDR3nt: TGTGCCAGCAGCTTATTTACAGGGGGGAGCTCTGGAAACACCATATATTTT
abundance: -; d_gene: -; v_gene: TRBV19; j_gene: TRBJ2-1; CDR3aa: CASSISGRREQFF; CDR3nt: TGTGCCAGTAGTATTTCCGGCAGAAGAGAGCAGTTCTTC
abundance: few; d_gene: TRBD1; v_gene: TRBV2; j_gene: TRBJ1-2; CDR3aa: CASSAGTGGQWGYTF; CDR3nt: TGTGCCAGCAGTGCCGGGACAGGGGGTCAGTGGGGCTACACCTTC
abundance: -; d_gene: -; v_gene: TRBV20-1; j_gene: TRBJ1-6; CDR3aa: CSARGGSSYNSPLHF; CDR3nt: TGCAGTGCTAGGGGGGGGAGCTCCTATAATTCACCCCTCCACTTT
abundance: many; d_gene: -; v_gene: TRBV7-9; j_gene: TRBJ2-3; CDR3aa: CASSLTLTHGSEGNTQYF; CDR3nt: TGTGCCAGCAGCTTAACCCTCACACACGGGAGCGAGGGGAATACGCAGTATTTT
abundance: few; d_gene: -; v_gene: TRBV7-2; j_gene: TRBJ2-2; CDR3aa: CASSLDGTANTGELFF; CDR3nt: TGTGCCAGCAGCTTAGATGGGACGGCGAACACCGGGGAGCTGTTTTTT
abundance: -; d_gene: TRBD1; v_gene: TRBV25-1; j_gene: TRBJ2-7; CDR3aa: CASTPGTGFSYEQYF; CDR3nt: TGTGCCAGCACCCCCGGGACAGGATTCTCCTACGAGCAGTACTTC
abundance: -; d_gene: -; v_gene: TRBV18; j_gene: TRBJ2-5; CDR3aa: CASSISSGETQYF; CDR3nt: TGTGCCAGCTCAATTTCGTCCGGGGAGACCCAGTACTTC
abundance: -; d_gene: TRBD2; v_gene: TRBV6-6; j_gene: TRBJ2-1; CDR3aa: CASRLGLADSNEQFF; CDR3nt: TGTGCCAGCAGGCTGGGACTAGCAGACTCCAATGAGCAGTTCTTC
abundance: -; d_gene: -; v_gene: TRBV12-3/TRBV12-4; j_gene: TRBJ2-5; CDR3aa: CASSLSWGSGETQYF; CDR3nt: TGTGCCAGCAGTTTATCATGGGGAAGCGGGGAGACCCAGTACTTC
abundance: many; d_gene: -; v_gene: TRBV11-2; j_gene: TRBJ1-1; CDR3aa: CASSLDGGNTEAFF; CDR3nt: TGTGCCAGCAGCTTAGATGGGGGCAACACTGAAGCTTTCTTT
abundance: many; d_gene: TRBD1; v_gene: TRBV5-1; j_gene: TRBJ1-5; CDR3aa: CASSPGTGSNQPQHF; CDR3nt: TGCGCCAGCAGCCCCGGGACAGGGAGCAATCAGCCCCAGCATTTT
abundance: few; d_gene: TRBD1; v_gene: TRBV7-3; j_gene: TRBJ1-3; CDR3aa: CASSQTGTGNTIYF; CDR3nt: TGTGCCAGCAGCCAGACAGGGACTGGAAACACCATATATTTT
abundance: few; d_gene: TRBD2; v_gene: TRBV7-2; j_gene: TRBJ2-2; CDR3aa: CASSSEVRGEVTGELFF; CDR3nt: TGTGCCAGCAGCTCAGAGGTCCGGGGGGAAGTCACCGGGGAGCTGTTTTTT
abundance: -; d_gene: TRBD1; v_gene: TRBV12-3/TRBV12-4; j_gene: TRBJ2-7; CDR3aa: CASSPLQGDEQYF; CDR3nt: TGTGCCAGCAGTCCCTTACAGGGGGACGAGCAGTACTTC
abundance: many; d_gene: -; v_gene: TRBV7-2; j_gene: TRBJ2-5; CDR3aa: CASTEDWASETQYF; CDR3nt: TGTGCCAGCACCGAAGACTGGGCCTCAGAGACCCAGTACTTC
abundance: -; d_gene: TRBD2; v_gene: TRBV28; j_gene: TRBJ2-3; CDR3aa: CASSLLRGGGTQYF; CDR3nt: TGTGCCAGCAGTTTATTACGGGGGGGAGGTACGCAGTATTTT
abundance: -; d_gene: TRBD2; v_gene: TRBV27; j_gene: TRBJ2-1; CDR3aa: CASIAGGLRNEQFF; CDR3nt: TGTGCCAGCATCGCGGGGGGCCTAAGAAATGAGCAGTTCTTC
abundance: -; d_gene: TRBD1; v_gene: TRBV7-9; j_gene: TRBJ2-7; CDR3aa: CASSLVATGYGYEQYF; CDR3nt: TGTGCCAGCAGCTTAGTGGCGACAGGGTACGGCTACGAGCAGTACTTC
abundance: -; d_gene: -; v_gene: TRBV19; j_gene: TRBJ1-1; CDR3aa: CASILGGAGKKDTEAFF; CDR3nt: TGTGCCAGTATCTTGGGGGGGGCAGGGAAGAAGGACACTGAAGCTTTCTTT
abundance: few; d_gene: -; v_gene: TRBV4-1; j_gene: TRBJ1-2; CDR3aa: CASSQVQGQHLINYGYTF; CDR3nt: TGTGCCAGCAGCCAAGTCCAGGGACAACATCTAATTAACTATGGCTACACCTTC
abundance: -; d_gene: -; v_gene: TRBV28; j_gene: TRBJ2-5; CDR3aa: CASSSPAQETQYF; CDR3nt: TGTGCCAGCAGTTCCCCGGCACAAGAGACCCAGTACTTC
abundance: few; d_gene: TRBD1; v_gene: TRBV6-1; j_gene: TRBJ1-1; CDR3aa: CASSGQGAVNTEAFF; CDR3nt: TGTGCCAGCAGTGGGCAGGGGGCTGTGAACACTGAAGCTTTCTTT
abundance: -; d_gene: -; v_gene: TRBV6-2/TRBV6-3; j_gene: TRBJ2-1; CDR3aa: CASSYSSRSYNEQFF; CDR3nt: TGTGCCAGCAGTTACTCGTCCCGCTCCTACAATGAGCAGTTCTTC
abundance: few; d_gene: -; v_gene: TRBV6-6; j_gene: TRBJ1-6; CDR3aa: CASSYVQTSSYNSPLHF; CDR3nt: TGTGCCAGCAGTTATGTACAGACCAGCTCCTATAATTCACCCCTCCACTTT
abundance: -; d_gene: -; v_gene: TRBV6-1; j_gene: TRBJ2-7; CDR3aa: CASISPEGQYF; CDR3nt: TGTGCCAGCATATCTCCGGAGGGGCAGTACTTC
abundance: -; d_gene: TRBD1; v_gene: TRBV7-8; j_gene: TRBJ2-5; CDR3aa: CASSLSAGTGRETQYF; CDR3nt: TGTGCCAGCAGCTTATCAGCCGGGACAGGGCGAGAGACCCAGTACTTC
abundance: -; d_gene: -; v_gene: TRBV11-1; j_gene: TRBJ2-1; CDR3aa: CASSLGRGYNEQFF; CDR3nt: TGTGCCAGCAGCTTGGGCAGGGGCTACAATGAGCAGTTCTTC
abundance: few; d_gene: -; v_gene: TRBV7-2; j_gene: TRBJ1-4; CDR3aa: CASSLAGIHKLFF; CDR3nt: TGTGCCAGCAGCTTAGCAGGGATTCATAAACTGTTTTTT
abundance: -; d_gene: -; v_gene: TRBV19; j_gene: TRBJ2-1; CDR3aa: CASSISTNSYNEQFF; CDR3nt: TGTGCCAGTAGTATATCGACAAACTCCTACAATGAGCAGTTCTTC